This TCR beta chain came from a study of molecular identifiers for immune sequencing clone quantification. Libraries used roughly 18,000 to 1,100,000 sorted naive CD8 T cells and 10%, 30% or 50% RNA input. The sorting of naive CD8 T cells used the CD8+CD4-CCR7+CD45RA+ phenotype. In the case of this clonotype: The antigen is undetermined. Given a much more abundant clone one base away, this may be a read error.

CDR3 length: 16 amino acids. The study, taken as a whole, reports: Highly expanded clone sizes could be underestimated through barcode sharing by identical TCR molecules.

Previously described methods with listed TCR primers produced the bulk TCR libraries. TCRdb fed the PCR reads into MiXCR, producing one record per CDR3 protein. Of around 480,000 distinct CDR3 sequences in the sample, 25% were seen once. The rearrangement joins TRBV5-3 to TRBJ2-3, with 10 bases identical to TRBD1. TRBV5-3 is classed as an ORF, of uncertain function. Sequencing was done on a sample of naive CD8+ T cells from blood, with Jurkat cell RNA spiked in. Noted subset: FACS-sorted CD8+CD4-CCR7+CD45RA+ naive T cells. This receptor was identified in a human donor in good health. Some libraries in this study had Jurkat cell RNA spiked in. CDR3 sequence: CARSLAEGQGIDTQYF. In DNA, the CDR3 is TGTGCCAGGAGCTTGGCCGAGGGACAGGGGATTGATACGCAGTATTTT.